This TCR beta chain was obtained from a study of T cell clones after liver transplantation. Study-level information: TCRbeta sequencing after a pre-transplant mixed lymphocyte reaction identified graft-donor-reactive clones, later tracked in post-transplant blood. Apart from a few HCV-positive recipients, transplants were for non-autoimmune, non-viral reasons. At least one year of complete immunosuppression withdrawal without enzymes over twice normal defined tolerance.

CDR3 length equals 14 residues. Germline V gene lookup returns CDR1 KGHSH and CDR2 LQKENI. V lost 4 bases, J lost 7 bases, and 7 bases stayed unmatched. Data came from immunoSEQ multiplex PCR; TCRdb stores just in-frame clones and leaves some out. The table shows 85,000 to 110,000 clones, with roughly four fifths occurring only once. The V and J genes are TRBV18 and TRBJ1-5; 7 nucleotides align to TRBD1. Source: CD4+ T cells from blood, taken approximately 50 months after liver transplant. The TCR was taken from a human patient who received a liver transplant. A subset of T cells may come from the graft donor. CDR3 nucleotides: TGTGCCAGCTCACTGGGGCAGGGGGGCCAGCCCCAGCATTTT. It is translated as CASSLGQGGQPQHF. Drawing the rest from reference TRBV18 and TRBJ1-5, the complete variable domain is NAGVMQNPRHLVRRRGQEARLRCSPMKGHSHVYWYRQLPEEGLKFMVYLQKENIIDESGMPKERFSAEFPKEGPSILRIQQVVRGDSAAYFCASSLGQGGQPQHFGDGTRLSIL.